These 5 T cell receptor beta chains were all obtained from the same sample, sequenced in a study of T cells expressing NK-cell markers (dated by TCRdb to 2018 to 2021). Receptors were amplified or captured by 5' RACE. TCRdb records Illumina HiSeq 2000 as the sequencer. TCRdb reprocessed the raw reads; every CDR3 protein sequence is a single record, and DNA is not supplied. The sample's own table lists 350,000 to 450,000 distinct CDR3 sequences. Roughly 5.2% of the sample is taken by the ten largest. Sequencing was carried out using blood T cells: a sorted CD56 or NKG2C T cell subset, CD4+ or CD8+ T cells, or bulk PBMC T cells (not recorded which). Source of these receptors: a man aged 18-70 years in good health.

This chain uses TRBV7-9 with TRBJ2-5; TCRdb reports TRBD1, a call that lacks DNA to check it against. This CDR3 is built from 15 residues. CDR1 is SEHNR, CDR2 FQNEAQ, per germline (reference sequence). The CDR3 is CASSLRGQFQETQYF.

The V and J genes are TRBV21-1 and TRBJ2-1; TCRdb's D gene call, TRBD1, goes unchecked for lack of DNA. TRBV21-1 is termed a pseudogene. The CDR3 length is 15 residues. The chain's CDR3 is CASTTRGNPYNEQFF.

The V and J genes are TRBV7-9 and TRBJ2-7; the TRBD1 assignment by TCRdb is unverifiable without DNA. From germline, CDR1 is SEHNR and CDR2 FQNEAQ (reference sequence). The CDR3 consists of 15 residues. CDR3 residues: CASSLLTGRGDEQYF.

This chain links TRBV6-1 with TRBJ2-5; TCRdb gives TRBD1 as the D gene, but with no DNA this cannot be confirmed. CDR1 is MNHNS, CDR2 SASEGT, per germline. CDR3 length equals 15 residues. The CDR3 spells CASSEVGGYQETQYF.

The gene calls are TRBV29-1 and TRBJ2-3; there is no DNA to check the TCRdb D call of TRBD2. This CDR3 has 14 amino acids. Germline CDR1 reads SQVTM; CDR2 reads ANQGSEA. This CDR3 reads CSVEASGWAWTQYF.